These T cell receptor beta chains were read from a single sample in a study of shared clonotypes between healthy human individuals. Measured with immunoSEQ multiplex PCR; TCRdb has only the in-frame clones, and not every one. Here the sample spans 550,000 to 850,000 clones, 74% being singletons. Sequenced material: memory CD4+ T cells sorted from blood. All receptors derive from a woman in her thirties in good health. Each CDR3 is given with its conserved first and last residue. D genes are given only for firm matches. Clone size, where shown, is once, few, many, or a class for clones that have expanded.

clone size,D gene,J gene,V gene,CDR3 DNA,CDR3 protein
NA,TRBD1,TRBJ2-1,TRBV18,TGTGCCAGCTCACCGGGACAGCTCTTCCTTGAGCAGTTCTTC,CASSPGQLFLEQFF
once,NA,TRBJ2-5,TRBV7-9,TGTGCCAGCAAGGGACCGGCTGGGGAGACCCAGTACTTC,CASKGPAGETQYF
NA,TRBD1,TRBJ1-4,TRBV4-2,TGTGCCAGCAGCCCTCAGGGGGTTACTAATGAAAAACTGTTTTTT,CASSPQGVTNEKLFF
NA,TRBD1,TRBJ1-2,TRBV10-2,TGCGCCAGCAGTGAGTCGGGCAGGGGGCTTGGCTACACCTTC,CASSESGRGLGYTF
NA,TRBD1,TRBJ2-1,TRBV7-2,TGTGCCAGCAGCTCCCAGAGGGACAGCTCAGGACTCTTC,CASSSQRDSSGLF
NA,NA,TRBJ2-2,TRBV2,TGTGCCAGCAGGCCGGAGACGACCGGGGAGCTGTTTTTT,CASRPETTGELFF
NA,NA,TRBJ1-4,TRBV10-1,TGCGCCAGCTCCGGGACGGATGAAAAACTGTTTTTT,CASSGTDEKLFF
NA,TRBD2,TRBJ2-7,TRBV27,TGTGCCAGCAGGCCACGGACCTTAGCGGGAATGGTTTACGAGCAGTACTTC,CASRPRTLAGMVYEQYF
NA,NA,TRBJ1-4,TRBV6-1,TGTGCCAGCAGTGTAAGGGGAACTAATGAAAAACTGTTTTTT,CASSVRGTNEKLFF
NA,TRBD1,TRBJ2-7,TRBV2,TGTGCCAGCAGGGACCGCACCTCGCAGGGGGACTACGAGCAGTACTTC,CASRDRTSQGDYEQYF
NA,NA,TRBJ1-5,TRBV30,TGTGCCTGGAGCGGGGGGACTCACCATCAGCCCCAGCATTTT,CAWSGGTHHQPQHF
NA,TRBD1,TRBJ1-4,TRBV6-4,TGTGCCAGCAGCCCTCTTCCAGGGGGCGCAAGTGAAAAACTGTTTTTT,CASSPLPGGASEKLFF
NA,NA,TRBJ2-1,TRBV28,TGTGCCAGCAGCCGAACCGGGACTGTCTACAATGAGCAGTTCTTC,CASSRTGTVYNEQFF